The 14 T cell receptor beta chains presented below share a single source sample, sequenced in a study of T cell responses to AZD1222 COVID-19 vaccine. Data came from immunoSEQ multiplex PCR; TCRdb stores just in-frame clones and leaves some out. Of 100,000 or so clones in the sample, about 86% were seen once. Material: peripheral blood, obtained on day 0 of AZD1222 vaccination. These receptors came from an adult in good health.

The J gene is TRBJ2-1, the V gene TRBV11-2, with D perhaps matching TRBD2 (8 bases). Germline loops: CDR1 SGHAT, CDR2 FQNNGV. Trimming stripped 3 bases from V and 4 bases from J, with 19 bases between. The CDR3 loop spans 17 amino acids. The CDR3 loop reads CASSFMGQRGPYNEQFF. The CDR3 DNA follows: TGTGCCAGCAGCTTTATGGGACAGCGGGGGCCATACAATGAGCAGTTCTTC.

The chain joins TRBV19 to TRBJ1-1; D is perhaps TRBD1 (6 bases). The CDR3 runs to 13 residues. Germline CDR1 reads LNHDA; CDR2 reads SQIVND (reference sequence). Trimming removed 7 bases from V and 3 bases from J, with 12 bases in between. The CDR3 loop is CASTDRSHTEAFF. The CDR3, as DNA: TGTGCCAGTACAGACAGGTCTCACACTGAAGCTTTCTTT.

The gene calls are TRBV9 and TRBJ2-7, with D perhaps TRBD1 (7 bases). The CDR3 has 15 amino acids. Germline CDR1 and CDR2: SGDLS and YYNGEE. Between the trimmed V and J ends, which lost 3 bases and 3 bases, there was a span of 16 bases. The CDR3 DNA follows: TGTGCCAGCAGCGAGTCGGGGGACAGCCTCTACGAGCAGTACTTC. This encodes CASSESGDSLYEQYF.

This rearrangement joins TRBV30 to TRBJ1-5; possibly TRBD1 for D (6 bases). Trimming pared 1 base from V and 7 bases from J, leaving 11 bases between. The CDR3 has 13 residues. CDR1 GTSNPN and CDR2 SVGIG come from the germline V gene (reference sequence). CDR3 sequence (DNA): TGTGCCTGGAGTGAGACAGGCACGCAGCCCCAGCATTTT. It specifies CAWSETGTQPQHF. Using reference TRBV30 and TRBJ1-5 for the parts outside the CDR3, the full variable domain is SQTIHQWPATLVQPVGSPLSLECTVEGTSNPNLYWYRQAAGRGLQLLFYSVGIGQISSEVPQNLSASRPQDRQFILSSKKLLLSDSGFYLCAWSETGTQPQHFGDGTRLSIL.

CDR3 DNA sequence: TGTGCCAGCAGCAAAGGGCAAGCGGTGAACACTGAAGCTTTCTTT. It specifies CASSKGQAVNTEAFF. The chain is built from TRBV6-5 and TRBJ1-1; D uncertain. The CDR3 is made up of 15 amino acids. Per germline, CDR1 MNHEY and CDR2 SVGAGI. V gave up 6 bases and J gave up 0 bases, with 14 bases separating them.

The J gene is TRBJ2-7, the V gene TRBV5-1; the D gene is possibly TRBD1 (6 bases). The V end was cut by 0 bases, the J end by 2 bases, with 21 bases between. This CDR3 spans 18 amino acids. The germline V gene has CDR1 SGHRS and CDR2 YFSETQ. Here the CDR3 reads CASSLATGGLARTYEQYF. As DNA, the CDR3 is TGCGCCAGCAGCTTGGCGACAGGCGGGCTTGCGCGGACCTACGAGCAGTACTTC. The full variable domain, rest sourced from reference TRBV5-1 and TRBJ2-7, is KAGVTQTPRYLIKTRGQQVTLSCSPISGHRSVSWYQQTPGQGLQFLFEYFSETQRNKGNFPGRFSGRQFSNSRSEMNVSTLELGDSALYLCASSLATGGLARTYEQYFGPGTRLTVT.

The chain links TRBV23-1 to TRBJ1-4, with TRBD1 as a possible D gene (5 bases). TRBV23-1 is sorted into the ORF group, with uncertain function. CDR3 length equals 15 residues. V was clipped by 4 bases and J by 0 bases, with 9 bases between them. The CDR3 sequence: CASSLGGSTNEKLFF. CDR3 bases: TGCGCCAGCAGTCTTGGGGGATCAACTAATGAAAAACTGTTTTTT.

A word on this clone: One base away lies a much larger clone, so this may be a sequencing read error. This chain links TRBV6-4 with TRBJ2-2; 9 nucleotides align to TRBD2. The germline gives CDR1 MRHNA, CDR2 SNTAGT. The CDR3 extends over 14 amino acids. Here the CDR3 reads CASSEAGGTRELFF. The CDR3 DNA follows: TGTGCCAGCAGTGAAGCGGGGGGCACCAGGGAGCTGTTTTTT.

The J gene is TRBJ2-5, the V gene TRBV6-5, with TRBD1 matching 7 bases. This CDR3 region has 13 residues. Germline lookup yields CDR1 MNHEY and CDR2 SVGAGI. Trimming at V came to 8 bases and at J to 4 bases, leaving 7 bases not matched to a gene. CDR3 nucleotide sequence: TGTGCCAGCGGGAGACAGGGTCGAGAGACCCAGTACTTC. This sequence encodes CASGRQGRETQYF.

V usage is TRBV7-9 and J usage is TRBJ1-4, with unresolved D. CDR3 length equals 11 residues. Germline assignment: CDR1 SEHNR and CDR2 FQNEAQ (reference sequence). Trimming shortened V by 4 bases and J by 8 bases, and 5 bases separated the two germline ends. This CDR3 reads CASSSAEKLFF. The CDR3 coding sequence is TGTGCCAGCAGCTCAGCAGAAAAACTGTTTTTT.

This clone has only a few counts. The chain links TRBV2 to TRBJ2-1; D ambiguous. The CDR3 sequence is 12 residues long. Germline values: CDR1 SNHLY, CDR2 FYNNEI. Trimming stripped 1 base from V and 4 bases from J, with 2 bases between. The CDR3 loop reads CASSEGYNEQFF. CDR3 sequence (DNA): TGTGCCAGCAGTGAAGGTTACAATGAGCAGTTCTTC.

V is TRBV5-1 and J is TRBJ2-3; the match to TRBD2 covers 7 bases. The CDR3 loop spans 16 amino acids. V lost 1 base and J lost 0; bases outside the gene matches: 5. From germline, CDR1 is SGHRS and CDR2 YFSETQ. The CDR3 coding sequence is TGCGCCAGCAGCTTGAGGACGGGGGGTAGCACAGATACGCAGTATTTT. This sequence encodes CASSLRTGGSTDTQYF. Supplemented by reference TRBV5-1 and TRBJ2-3, the full variable domain reads KAGVTQTPRYLIKTRGQQVTLSCSPISGHRSVSWYQQTPGQGLQFLFEYFSETQRNKGNFPGRFSGRQFSNSRSEMNVSTLELGDSALYLCASSLRTGGSTDTQYFGPGTRLTVL.

The chain has TRBV6-5 and TRBJ1-3; the match to TRBD1 covers 10 bases. With 5 bases clipped from V and 3 bases from J, the junction kept 4 bases outside the gene matches. CDR1 and CDR2 from the germline V gene are MNHEY and SVGAGI. CDR3 length: 15 residues. The CDR3 loop reads CASSMWTGGGNTIYF. For the CDR3, the DNA is TGTGCCAGCAGTATGTGGACAGGGGGTGGAAACACCATATATTTT.

The chain carries TRBV7-8 and TRBJ1-3, with 7 positions matching TRBD1. Germline V gene lookup returns CDR1 SGHVS and CDR2 FQNEAQ. This CDR3 has 14 amino acids. V was pared by 5 bases and J by 4 bases, with 5 bases of the junction left unmatched. The CDR3 sequence is CASSNTGAGNTIYF. The CDR3, as DNA: TGTGCCAGCAGCAACACAGGGGCCGGAAACACCATATATTTT.